Presented here are 15 T cell receptor beta chains from one specimen sequenced in a study of CD8+ T cells in alopecia areata. Reverse transcribed after extraction, RNA yielded cDNA as the sequencing template. The method was immunoSEQ multiplex PCR; TCRdb's version includes in-frame clones alone and lacks a portion of them. Altogether hundreds of thousands of clones are present, roughly 57% being singletons, with the ten largest covering approximately 0.5%. The material sequenced was CD4+ T cells sorted from blood, taken at week 0. Receptors were obtained from a human donor with alopecia areata.

This clone was detected ten times or more. The chain has TRBV6-6 and TRBJ2-1, with 11 bases lining up with TRBD2. The CDR3 runs to 15 residues. With V trimmed by 5 bases and J by 9 bases, 9 bases remained unmatched. Germline V gene data show CDR1 as MNHNY and CDR2 as SVGAGI (reference sequence). The CDR3 here is CASSGLAGGSVEQFF. In nucleotides, the CDR3 is TGTGCCAGCAGTGGCCTAGCGGGAGGAAGTGTTGAGCAGTTCTTC.

This clone was detected only a few times. DNA for the CDR3: TGCAGCGTTGTGCTAGGCGGGAACACTGAAGCTTTCTTT. It encodes CSVVLGGNTEAFF. The chain links TRBV29-1 to TRBJ1-1; D not resolved. This CDR3 contains 13 residues. Trimming removed 4 bases from V and 1 base from J, with 10 bases in between. Germline CDR1 and CDR2: SQVTM and ANQGSEA. The complete variable domain, with remaining parts taken from reference TRBV29-1 and TRBJ1-1, reads SAVISQKPSRDICQRGTSLTIQCQVDSQVTMMFWYRQQPGQSLTLIATANQGSEATYESGFVIDKFPISRPNLTFSTLTVSNMSPEDSSIYLCSVVLGGNTEAFFGQGTRLTVV.

V and J are TRBV4-1 and TRBJ2-6, with a weak D call TRBD1 (6 bases). The CDR3 runs to 17 residues. The germline V gene encodes CDR1 MGHRA and CDR2 YSYEKL. Trimming removed 0 bases from V and 0 bases from J, with 9 bases in between. CDR3 sequence reads: CASSQDRGLSGANVLTF. Here the CDR3 DNA reads TGCGCCAGCAGCCAAGACAGGGGCCTCTCTGGGGCCAACGTCCTGACTTTC.

Only a few counts were recorded for this clone. The chain uses TRBV6-6 and TRBJ2-5; unclear D gene. CDR1 and CDR2 from the germline V gene are MNHNY and SVGAGI (reference sequence). The CDR3 length is 13 residues. The V end lost 5 bases, the J end lost 1 base, and 8 bases lay between the germline ends. The CDR3, as DNA: TGTGCCAGCAGTCGAAGGGCCCAAGAGACCCAGTACTTC. Amino acids: CASSRRAQETQYF.

This sequence joins TRBV29-1 and TRBJ1-1, with D possibly being TRBD1 (5 bases). V lost 4 bases, J lost 0 bases, and 12 bases lay in between. Germline CDR1 and CDR2: SQVTM and ANQGSEA. The CDR3 extends over 14 amino acids. The CDR3 loop is CSVVGVVMNTEAFF. The DNA of the CDR3 is TGCAGCGTTGTGGGGGTAGTAATGAACACTGAAGCTTTCTTT.

The chain recombines TRBV29-1 with TRBJ2-1; TRBD1 aligns across 8 bases. J lost 8 bases, V lost 6 bases, and 12 bases had no gene match. Looked up from germline, CDR1 is SQVTM and CDR2 is ANQGSEA. This CDR3 is built from 14 residues. For the CDR3, the DNA is TGCAGCGTGCCCCGGGCAGGGGGCTTTGATGAGCAGTTCTTC. Translated: CSVPRAGGFDEQFF.

V usage is TRBV7-9 and J usage is TRBJ1-2; D is perhaps TRBD1 (5 bases). V shed 1 base and J shed 7 bases, with 13 bases lying between them. The CDR3 sequence is 14 residues long. CDR1 and CDR2 (germline): SEHNR, FQNEAQ (reference sequence). The CDR3: CASSLGDGSGGYTF. CDR3 nucleotides: TGTGCCAGCAGCTTAGGGGACGGGTCCGGTGGCTACACCTTC.

The chain combines TRBV30 with TRBJ1-3, with no clear D. This CDR3 is 16 amino acids long. The V and J ends lost 1 base and 0 bases respectively, with 13 bases between them. Per germline, CDR1 GTSNPN and CDR2 SVGIG (reference sequence). The CDR3 DNA sequence: TGTGCCTGGAGTGAATTAGGCATAGGCTCTGGAAACACCATATATTTT. Protein product: CAWSELGIGSGNTIYF. Drawing the rest from reference TRBV30 and TRBJ1-3, the complete variable domain is SQTIHQWPATLVQPVGSPLSLECTVEGTSNPNLYWYRQAAGRGLQLLFYSVGIGQISSEVPQNLSASRPQDRQFILSSKKLLLSDSGFYLCAWSELGIGSGNTIYFGEGSWLTVV.

V is TRBV7-8 and J is TRBJ1-1; TRBD1 is a possible D gene (5 bases). V was shortened by 2 bases and J by 4 bases, with 14 bases between the two germline ends. The CDR3 totals 15 residues. Looked up from germline, CDR1 is SGHVS and CDR2 is FQNEAQ. The CDR3 DNA reads TGTGCCAGCAGCTTATTCGCAGGGTCGATCACTGAAGCTTTCTTT. Its protein product is CASSLFAGSITEAFF.

This chain joins TRBV11-2 and TRBJ1-2; weak D call: TRBD1 (5 bases). The CDR3 covers 14 residues. Trimming removed 5 bases from V and 4 bases from J, with 14 bases in between. The germline CDR1 and CDR2 sequences are SGHAT and FQNNGV. The CDR3 nucleotides are TGTGCCAGCAGCCATTTCACCGACAGCTATGGCTACACCTTC. Protein product: CASSHFTDSYGYTF.

The sample holds a few counts of this clone. The chain employs TRBV5-1 and TRBJ2-2; 14 nucleotides agree with TRBD2. J lost 0 bases, V lost 3 bases, and 1 base had no gene match. The CDR3 extends over 17 amino acids. Germline V gene lookup returns CDR1 SGHRS and CDR2 YFSETQ. The CDR3 DNA sequence: TGCGCCAGCAGCTGGGGACTAGCGGGAGCGAACACCGGGGAGCTGTTTTTT. Protein product: CASSWGLAGANTGELFF.

The V gene is TRBV15, the J gene TRBJ1-2; possible D gene TRBD1, 5 bases. The CDR3 spans 13 residues. From germline, CDR1 is LNHNV and CDR2 YYDKDF (reference sequence). The V gene lost 5 bases and the J gene lost 4 bases, with 11 bases spanning the gap. CDR3 sequence reads: CATSGPQGYGYTF. The CDR3 DNA reads as TGTGCCACCAGCGGACCGCAGGGCTATGGCTACACCTTC. Drawing the rest from reference TRBV15 and TRBJ1-2, the complete variable domain is DAMVIQNPRYQVTQFGKPVTLSCSQTLNHNVMYWYQQKSSQAPKLLFHYYDKDFNNEADTPDNFQSRRPNTSFCFLDIRSPGLGDTAMYLCATSGPQGYGYTFGSGTRLTVV.

This chain links TRBV10-3 with TRBJ1-2; no clear D gene. Trimming shortened V by 3 bases and J by 0 bases, and 11 bases separated the two germline ends. The CDR3 spans 15 residues. Germline V gene data show CDR1 as ENHRY and CDR2 as SYGVKD. Here the CDR3 reads CAISEGSQTNYGYTF. CDR3 nucleotides: TGTGCCATCAGTGAAGGCAGCCAGACTAACTATGGCTACACCTTC.

This clone was recorded only once. The chain employs TRBV7-2 and TRBJ2-1; a possible D gene is TRBD1 (5 bases). V lost 5 bases to trimming and J lost 8 bases, with 22 bases between them. The CDR3 totals 16 residues. The V gene's germline CDR1 is SGHTA and CDR2 FQGNSA. DNA of the CDR3: TGTGCCAGCAGCCCAGACGGAGCAGGGCGCAGCGATGAGCAGTTCTTC. Translation gives CASSPDGAGRSDEQFF.

The chain couples TRBV9 to TRBJ2-7; D may be TRBD2 (6 bases). From germline, CDR1 is SGDLS and CDR2 YYNGEE. Trimming pared 0 bases from V and 6 bases from J, leaving 16 bases between. The CDR3 has 15 amino acids. The CDR3, as DNA: TGTGCCAGCAGCGTAGGCCCTAGCCCGCGGGGCGAGCAGTACTTC. Its protein is CASSVGPSPRGEQYF.